Below are 8 T cell receptor beta chains sequenced from a single sample in a study of shared clonotypes between healthy human individuals. Sequencing used immunoSEQ multiplex PCR; TCRdb keeps in-frame clones, though not all of them. This sample has under 850,000 clones, with approximately 92% found just once. Naive CD8 isolation took CD45RO-negative cells positively selected for CCR7 and excluded terminally differentiated effector memory CD45RA+ cells. Source material: naive CD8+ T cells sorted from blood. These receptors were obtained from a young man in good health.

The chain combines TRBV7-9 with TRBJ2-3; no reliable D call. The ends were cut back, 4 bases at V and 1 base at J, with 6 bases in the middle. This CDR3 is 13 amino acids long. The germline gives CDR1 SEHNR, CDR2 FQNEAQ (reference sequence). In nucleotides, the CDR3 is TGTGCCAGCAGCTCCGAGGGCACAGATACGCAGTATTTT. This sequence encodes CASSSEGTDTQYF.

The V gene is TRBV7-9, the J gene TRBJ2-6, with 8 positions matching TRBD1. Losses at the gene ends were 5 bases for V and 0 bases for J; bases not matched to a gene: 6. CDR1 SEHNR and CDR2 FQNEAQ come from the germline V gene (reference sequence). The length of the CDR3 is 17 residues. The CDR3 reads CASSADRGNSGANVLTF. Here the CDR3 DNA reads TGTGCCAGCAGCGCCGACAGGGGAAACTCTGGGGCCAACGTCCTGACTTTC.

The V gene is TRBV11-3, the J gene TRBJ2-7, with 9 bases that match TRBD2. The CDR3 spans 15 residues. V gave up 1 base and J gave up 3 bases; unmatched junction bases: 4. The V gene's germline CDR1 is SGHNT and CDR2 YENEEA. For the CDR3, the DNA is TGTGCCAGCAGCTTAGCGGGACTAGCCGACTACGAGCAGTACTTC. Translating gives CASSLAGLADYEQYF.

The rearrangement uses TRBV29-1 and TRBJ2-5; D is undetermined. The germline V and J ends were trimmed by 2 bases and 0 bases, with 19 bases remaining between them. CDR1 SQVTM and CDR2 ANQGSEA come from the germline V gene. This CDR3 contains 17 residues. CDR3: CSVERVLQPPHQETQYF. The CDR3 nucleotides are TGCAGCGTTGAACGGGTCCTTCAGCCTCCGCACCAAGAGACCCAGTACTTC. The full variable domain, its missing parts supplied by reference TRBV29-1 and TRBJ2-5, is SAVISQKPSRDICQRGTSLTIQCQVDSQVTMMFWYRQQPGQSLTLIATANQGSEATYESGFVIDKFPISRPNLTFSTLTVSNMSPEDSSIYLCSVERVLQPPHQETQYFGPGTRLLVL.

The V gene is TRBV27, the J gene TRBJ2-1, with no clear D. The CDR3 is 14 residues long. Germline V CDR1 and CDR2: MNHEY, SMNVEV (reference sequence). V was pared by 4 bases and J by 0 bases, with 7 bases between. CDR3 protein: CASSYRISYNEQFF. The CDR3 DNA sequence: TGTGCCAGCAGTTATAGAATCTCCTACAATGAGCAGTTCTTC.

On this clone: Other DNA sequences within the sample encode an identical CDR3. V usage is TRBV28 and J usage is TRBJ1-3; no reliable D call. This CDR3 is built from 15 residues. CDR1 MDHEN and CDR2 SYDVKM come from the germline V gene. V lost 1 base and J lost 0, with 7 bases in between. The DNA for the CDR3 is TGTGCCAGCAGTTTATTACTGGGCTCTGGAAACACCATATATTTT. This codes for CASSLLLGSGNTIYF.

The chain recombines TRBV6-5 with TRBJ2-5; D uncertain. This CDR3 is 15 amino acids long. The germline CDR1 and CDR2 sequences are MNHEY and SVGAGI. The V end was cut by 6 bases, the J end by 3 bases, with 17 bases between. This CDR3 is CASSPVDGLKETQYF. As DNA, the CDR3 is TGTGCCAGCAGCCCAGTAGACGGTTTGAAAGAGACCCAGTACTTC.

V and J are TRBV7-8 and TRBJ2-5; D is uncertain. V was pared by 1 base and J by 0 bases, with 6 bases between. CDR3 length equals 14 residues. The germline CDR1 and CDR2 sequences are SGHVS and FQNEAQ. The CDR3 region is CASSLGPDQETQYF. CDR3 nucleotide sequence: TGTGCCAGCAGCTTAGGGCCGGACCAAGAGACCCAGTACTTC. Combining the CDR3 with reference TRBV7-8 and TRBJ2-5 gives the whole variable domain GAGVSQSPRYKVAKRGQDVALRCDPISGHVSLFWYQQALGQGPEFLTYFQNEAQLDKSGLPSDRFFAERPEGSVSTLKIQRTQQEDSAVYLCASSLGPDQETQYFGPGTRLLVL.